This is a list of T cell receptor beta chains from one sample in a study of T-cell reconstitution after alpha-beta-depleted transplantation in children. TCRdb independently ran MiXCR on the PCR reads; one entry per CDR3 protein. The sample lists about 540,000 distinct CDR3 sequences; 25% to 30% were seen once. The input for sequencing was PBMCs, taken before TCRalphabeta/CD19-depleted stem cell transplant. Receptors originate from a boy younger than two with Wiskott-Aldrich syndrome, due to receive a stem cell transplant. CDR3s include the opening cysteine and the closing phenylalanine or tryptophan. A D gene is named only where the DNA matches it firmly. Rows give clone size only sometimes, using once, few, many, or a class for an expanded clone.

D gene | J gene | V gene | clone size | CDR3 DNA | CDR3 protein
- | TRBJ1-5 | TRBV20-1 | - | TGCAGTGCTAGCTCTGGGGCGGCTCAGCCCCAGCATTTT | CSASSGAAQPQHF
TRBD2 | TRBJ2-3 | TRBV29-1 | few | TGCAGCGGGGATAGCGGGGCATCCACAGATACGCAGTATTTT | CSGDSGASTDTQYF
TRBD2 | TRBJ2-1 | TRBV6-1 | - | TGTGCCAGCCGCGGGGGGAATTACAATGAGCAGTTCTTC | CASRGGNYNEQFF
- | TRBJ2-2 | TRBV20-1 | - | TGCAGTGCCGACAGGTCGAACACCGGGGAGCTGTTTTTT | CSADRSNTGELFF
- | TRBJ1-5 | TRBV15 | - | TGTGCCACCAGCAGAGATGATCAGCCCCAGCATTTT | CATSRDDQPQHF
TRBD1 | TRBJ2-7 | TRBV20-1 | few | TGCAGTGCTAACAGGGGCATCGAGCAGTACTTC | CSANRGIEQYF
TRBD1 | TRBJ1-2 | TRBV28 | few | TGTGCCAGCAGACGTCCGGGACAGAAAAACTATGGCTACACCTTC | CASRRPGQKNYGYTF
- | TRBJ2-1 | TRBV2 | few | TGTGCCAGCAGTGAAAGCCTAGCGCAGTTCTTC | CASSESLAQFF
TRBD2 | TRBJ2-5 | TRBV14 | - | TGTGCCAGCAGCCAAGACCCCTGGACTAGCGGGAGATTCGAGACCCAGTACTTC | CASSQDPWTSGRFETQYF
TRBD1 | TRBJ2-5 | TRBV7-8 | few | TGTGCCAGCAGCTTAGGGGGACAGGAAAAAGAGACCCAGTACTTC | CASSLGGQEKETQYF
- | TRBJ2-7 | TRBV20-1 | - | TGCAGTGCTGCCATTAACCACGAGCAGTACTTC | CSAAINHEQYF
- | TRBJ2-3 | TRBV7-2 | - | TGTGCCAGCAGCTTAGGGCCAGTAACCGATACGCAGTATTTT | CASSLGPVTDTQYF
- | TRBJ2-1 | TRBV5-1 | - | TGCGCCAGCAGCTTGGAGCCCTACAATGAGCAGTTCTTC | CASSLEPYNEQFF
- | TRBJ2-1 | TRBV20-1 | - | TGCAGTGCTAGTTCTGCGCAGGGTGGACACAATGAGCAGTTCTTC | CSASSAQGGHNEQFF
TRBD1 | TRBJ1-6 | TRBV12-3/TRBV12-4 | few | TGTGCCAGCAGGCCGACAGGGATTTATTCACCCCTCCACTTT | CASRPTGIYSPLHF
- | TRBJ1-2 | TRBV5-1 | few | TGCGCCAGCAGCTTGGGGTCTGGAAAGGGGTACTATGGCTACACCTTC | CASSLGSGKGYYGYTF
- | TRBJ2-7 | TRBV5-1 | - | TGCGCCAGCAGCTCTGGAATGACAGAGTACGAGCAGTACTTC | CASSSGMTEYEQYF
- | TRBJ2-1 | TRBV5-1 | - | TGCGCCAGCAGCTTGGGTCTCGGGAGTAATATGAATGAGCAGTTCTTC | CASSLGLGSNMNEQFF
- | TRBJ2-2 | TRBV6-1 | - | TGTGCCAGCACCAAAAAGGGGACTCCGAACACCGGGGAGCTGTTTTTT | CASTKKGTPNTGELFF
- | TRBJ1-2 | TRBV4-1 | few | TGCGCCAGCAGCCAAGTGGCAGGGCCAGCTAACTATGGCTACACCTTC | CASSQVAGPANYGYTF
TRBD1 | TRBJ1-6 | TRBV5-1 | - | TGCGCCAGCAGCCCCGTGACAGGGCCCAATGATTCACCCCTCCACTTT | CASSPVTGPNDSPLHF
- | TRBJ2-4 | TRBV29-1 | once | TGCAGCGTTAAAGGACAGGCCAAAAACATTCAGTACTTC | CSVKGQAKNIQYF
- | TRBJ2-2 | TRBV4-1 | - | TGCGCCAGCAGCCAAGGCTTTCCATGGTCCGGGGAGCTGTTTTTT | CASSQGFPWSGELFF
- | TRBJ2-5 | TRBV7-8 | - | TGTGCCGGCAGCTTTCCCGGGATCCAACAAGAGACCCAGTACTTC | CAGSFPGIQQETQYF
TRBD2 | TRBJ2-1 | TRBV12-3/TRBV12-4 | few | TGTGCCAGCAGTTTAGGCCGGACTAGCGGGATTATCGGAGAGCAGTTCTTC | CASSLGRTSGIIGEQFF
- | TRBJ2-3 | TRBV5-1 | - | TGCGCCAGCAGCATATCAGGGACAGATACGCAGTATTTT | CASSISGTDTQYF
- | TRBJ2-7 | TRBV5-4 | many | TGTGCCAGCAGCTTGGGGACGGGCGAGCAGTACTTC | CASSLGTGEQYF
TRBD1 | TRBJ2-1 | TRBV5-1 | few | TGCGCCAGCAGACCTGGGACAGATCGTTCCAATGAGCAGTTCTTC | CASRPGTDRSNEQFF
TRBD1 | TRBJ2-2 | TRBV5-6 | few | TGTGCCAGCAGCGGTTGGGACAGGGTCTCCGGGGAGCTGTTTTTT | CASSGWDRVSGELFF
TRBD2 | TRBJ2-7 | TRBV5-1 | few | TGCGCCAGCAGCTTGCCCTCTCTAGCGGCCGGAGGGAACGAGCAGTACTTC | CASSLPSLAAGGNEQYF
- | TRBJ1-1 | TRBV5-5 | - | TGTGCCAGCAGCCGAGGGCATACGAACACTGAAGCTTTCTTT | CASSRGHTNTEAFF
TRBD1 | TRBJ2-1 | TRBV20-1 | - | TGCAGTGCTATACAGGGGCTTAACAATGAGCAGTTCTTC | CSAIQGLNNEQFF
- | TRBJ2-3 | TRBV29-1 | - | TGCAGCGTTGATGCCCCCCACACAGATACGCAGTATTTT | CSVDAPHTDTQYF
TRBD1 | TRBJ2-7 | TRBV7-8 | once | TGTGCCAGCAGCTTAAGGCAGGGACAGGGGACCAACTACTTCTACGAGCAGTACTTC | CASSLRQGQGTNYFYEQYF
TRBD2 | TRBJ2-3 | TRBV27 | - | TGTGCCAGCAGTTTATCGGGGCACCTAGCGGGAGTTAGGGATACGCAGTATTTT | CASSLSGHLAGVRDTQYF
- | TRBJ1-4 | TRBV5-1 | - | TGCGCCAGCAGCTCACTTGGGACAACTAATGAAAAACTGTTTTTT | CASSSLGTTNEKLFF
- | TRBJ2-1 | TRBV5-1 | - | TGCGCCAGCAGCCCCGGACTGATTAGGGATGAGCAGTTCTTC | CASSPGLIRDEQFF
- | TRBJ2-5 | TRBV5-1 | - | TGCGCCAGCAGAACGAGTCCCTACAACCAAGAGACCCAGTACTTC | CASRTSPYNQETQYF